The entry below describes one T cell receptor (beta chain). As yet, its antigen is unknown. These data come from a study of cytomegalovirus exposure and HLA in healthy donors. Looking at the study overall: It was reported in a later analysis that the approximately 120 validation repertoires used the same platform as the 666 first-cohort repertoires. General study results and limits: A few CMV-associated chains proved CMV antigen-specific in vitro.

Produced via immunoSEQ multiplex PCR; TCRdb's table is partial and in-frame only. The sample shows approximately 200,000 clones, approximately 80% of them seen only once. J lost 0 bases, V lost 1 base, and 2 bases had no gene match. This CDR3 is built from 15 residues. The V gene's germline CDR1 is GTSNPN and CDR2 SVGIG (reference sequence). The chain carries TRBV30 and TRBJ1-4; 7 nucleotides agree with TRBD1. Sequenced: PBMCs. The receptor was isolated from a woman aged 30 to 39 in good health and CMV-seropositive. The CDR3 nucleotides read TGTGCCTGGAGTGACCAGGGGGCAACTAATGAAAAACTGTTTTTT. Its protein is CAWSDQGATNEKLFF.